This T cell receptor (beta chain) comes out of a study of shared clonotypes between healthy human individuals. Study outcomes and limitations: Larger estimated richness was generally seen in naive subsets than in memory subsets. Sequencing depth was expected to affect clonotype sharing among donors.

On this clone: The antigen is unknown.

The repertoire was sequenced with immunoSEQ multiplex PCR; TCRdb's copy has only in-frame clones and lacks some. This table has some 500,000 clones, approximately 95% appearing once. The CDR3 has 14 amino acids. Trimming left V 6 bases short and J 0 bases short, with 9 bases between. The germline V gene encodes CDR1 MNHEY and CDR2 SVGAGI. Material: naive CD4+ T cells sorted from blood. Subset given: CD45RA+ positively selected. This sequence was found in a woman aged 25 to 45 in good health. The chain has TRBV6-5 and TRBJ1-3; D is unresolved. CDR3 sequence: CASRPTGSGNTIYF. The CDR3, as DNA: TGTGCCAGCAGGCCGACTGGCTCTGGAAACACCATATATTTT.